Below are 16 T cell receptor beta chains sequenced from a single sample in a study of shared clonotypes between healthy human individuals. The table came from immunoSEQ multiplex PCR; TCRdb's copy has only in-frame clones and leaves some out. Of roughly 2 million clones listed, under 97% are singletons. The specimen was naive CD4+ T cells sorted from blood. Stated subset: CD45RA+ positively selected. Receptors were obtained from a man aged 18 to 29 in good health.

This clone was recorded a few times. This same CDR3 is encoded by further DNA sequences in the sample. The V call is TRBV5-1, the J call TRBJ1-6; D is unresolved. Germline CDR1 is SGHRS and CDR2 is YFSETQ. The length of the CDR3 is 13 residues. V lost 0 bases, J lost 7 bases, and 5 bases lay in between. The CDR3 bases are TGCGCCAGCAGCTTGGAAGGGAATTCACCCCTCCACTTT. Its translation: CASSLEGNSPLHF. Based on the CDR3 plus reference TRBV5-1 and TRBJ1-6, the full variable domain is KAGVTQTPRYLIKTRGQQVTLSCSPISGHRSVSWYQQTPGQGLQFLFEYFSETQRNKGNFPGRFSGRQFSNSRSEMNVSTLELGDSALYLCASSLEGNSPLHFGNGTRLTVT.

The rearrangement links TRBV5-4 to TRBJ1-4; 9 bases match TRBD1. In germline, CDR1 is SGHNT, CDR2 YYREEE (reference sequence). The V segment lost 0 bases and the J segment 8 bases; nucleotides outside the gene matches: 5. The CDR3 totals 15 residues. The CDR3 protein is CASSLGDRDMEKLFF. CDR3 DNA: TGTGCCAGCAGCTTGGGGGACAGGGACATGGAAAAACTGTTTTTT.

A word on this clone: Additional DNA sequences in this sample encode the identical CDR3. The chain couples TRBV7-2 to TRBJ2-5; D gene uncertain. Trimming removed 2 bases from V and 5 bases from J, with 6 bases in between. The CDR3 has 12 amino acids. Germline values: CDR1 SGHTA, CDR2 FQGNSA. The CDR3 is CASSLKGETQYF. The CDR3 coding sequence is TGTGCCAGCAGCTTAAAAGGGGAGACCCAGTACTTC.

The chain has TRBV7-9 and TRBJ2-2, with D unresolved. Germline V CDR1 and CDR2: SEHNR, FQNEAQ (reference sequence). V lost 5 bases and J lost 0, with 10 bases in between. The CDR3 sequence is 15 residues long. The CDR3 nucleotides are TGTGCCAGCAGCACATCAGGAGCGAACACCGGGGAGCTGTTTTTT. It translates to CASSTSGANTGELFF.

This sequence joins TRBV5-5 and TRBJ2-3; tentatively, D is TRBD2 (6 bases). This CDR3 region has 16 residues. Germline V gene lookup returns CDR1 SGHKS and CDR2 YYEKEE (reference sequence). With 5 bases removed from V and 4 bases from J, the gap between germline ends came to 20 bases. In DNA form, the CDR3 reads TGTGCCAGCAGTTATTATCGGGGCGGGGCCCCAGATACGCAGTATTTT. It is translated as CASSYYRGGAPDTQYF.

This rearrangement joins TRBV11-1 to TRBJ1-1, with D unresolved. V was shortened by 1 base and J by 5 bases, with 11 bases between the two germline ends. Germline V gives CDR1 SGHAT, CDR2 FQDESV (reference sequence). CDR3 size: 14 residues. CDR3 in DNA: TGTGCCAGCAGCTTAGGGGTGTCGCGGACTGAAGCTTTCTTT. It yields the protein CASSLGVSRTEAFF.

This rearrangement joins TRBV7-5 to TRBJ1-5; TRBD1 is the table's D call, not checked against the DNA. TRBV7-5 is flagged as a pseudogene. The CDR3 contains 11 residues. CDR3 sequence: CARSSQQPQHF. In nucleotides, the CDR3 is TGTGCCAGAAGCTCTCAGCAGCCCCAGCATTTT.

The chain employs TRBV30 and TRBJ2-7; the match to TRBD1 covers 7 bases. V lost 7 bases, J lost 2 bases, and 5 bases stayed unmatched. The V gene's germline CDR1 is GTSNPN and CDR2 SVGIG (reference sequence). The CDR3 contains 12 residues. CDR3 DNA sequence: TGTGCCTTACAGGGGCCCCCCTACGAGCAGTACTTC. Its translation: CALQGPPYEQYF.

This clone was observed a single time. The chain carries TRBV6-5 and TRBJ1-5; a weak D match, TRBD1 (5 bases). The CDR3 sequence is 15 residues long. CDR1 is MNHEY, CDR2 SVGAGI, per germline. The V end lost 4 bases, the J end lost 1 base, and 11 bases lay between the germline ends. The CDR3 DNA is TGTGCCAGCAGTTCCCAACAGGTCAGCAATCAGCCCCAGCATTTT. Its protein product is CASSSQQVSNQPQHF.

Of note for this clone: The sample has other DNA sequences that encode this CDR3 too. This chain links TRBV28 with TRBJ1-5; D remains ambiguous. This CDR3 is built from 13 residues. The germline gives CDR1 MDHEN, CDR2 SYDVKM. V lost 5 bases and J lost 0, with 5 bases in between. This CDR3 reads CASSRDSNQPQHF. In DNA form, the CDR3 reads TGTGCCAGCAGTCGGGATAGCAATCAGCCCCAGCATTTT.

V usage is TRBV2 and J usage is TRBJ2-1; 14 bases line up with TRBD2. CDR3 length equals 15 residues. The V and J ends lost 6 bases and 7 bases, in that order; junction bases with no gene match: 5. Germline V CDR1 and CDR2: SNHLY, FYNNEI. In DNA, the CDR3 is TGTGCCAGCAGCCACCGGACTAGCGGGGGGAATGAGCAGTTCTTC. Its translation: CASSHRTSGGNEQFF.

V is TRBV2 and J is TRBJ1-1, with TRBD1 as a possible D gene (6 bases). V lost 11 bases and J 2 bases, leaving 18 bases between the germline ends. This CDR3 is 14 amino acids long. Germline CDR1 and CDR2: SNHLY and FYNNEI. In DNA, the CDR3 is TGTGCCCGATCCGGCGGGACAATTAACACTGAAGCTTTCTTT. This encodes CARSGGTINTEAFF.

The chain couples TRBV6-1 to TRBJ1-5, with 7 bases lining up with TRBD1. Trimming removed 2 bases from V and 2 bases from J; junction bases left unmatched: 3. The CDR3 has 15 residues. The germline gives CDR1 MNHNS, CDR2 SASEGT. For the CDR3, the DNA is TGTGCCAGCAGTGAACTTACAGGGGGCAATCAGCCCCAGCATTTT. Its translation is CASSELTGGNQPQHF.

This rearrangement joins TRBV4-3 to TRBJ2-3; the D is unclear. Germline lookup yields CDR1 LGHNA and CDR2 YSLEER. The CDR3 is 14 residues long. Trimming stripped 8 bases from V and 4 bases from J, with 16 bases between. The DNA of the CDR3 is TGCGCCAGCTCGCGGAGACTGGCCCCAGATACGCAGTATTTT. Translated, it gives CASSRRLAPDTQYF.

The rearrangement joins TRBV2 to TRBJ2-4; 7 bases map to TRBD1. This CDR3 is 13 amino acids long. The J segment lost 10 bases and the V segment lost 9 bases, leaving 12 bases of the junction unmatched. The germline V gene has CDR1 SNHLY and CDR2 FYNNEI. CDR3 amino acids: CARGTAAKSIQYF. The CDR3 bases are TGTGCCAGGGGGACAGCGGCGAAATCGATTCAGTACTTC.

In regard to this clone: Additional DNA sequences in this sample encode the identical CDR3. The V gene is TRBV18, the J gene TRBJ2-1; the D is unclear. V lost 3 bases to trimming and J lost 4 bases, with 7 bases between them. Germline lookup yields CDR1 KGHSH and CDR2 LQKENI. The CDR3 is made up of 13 amino acids. The CDR3 nucleotides are TGTGCCAGCTCACCTAGCAGTTACAATGAGCAGTTCTTC. Translating it yields CASSPSSYNEQFF.